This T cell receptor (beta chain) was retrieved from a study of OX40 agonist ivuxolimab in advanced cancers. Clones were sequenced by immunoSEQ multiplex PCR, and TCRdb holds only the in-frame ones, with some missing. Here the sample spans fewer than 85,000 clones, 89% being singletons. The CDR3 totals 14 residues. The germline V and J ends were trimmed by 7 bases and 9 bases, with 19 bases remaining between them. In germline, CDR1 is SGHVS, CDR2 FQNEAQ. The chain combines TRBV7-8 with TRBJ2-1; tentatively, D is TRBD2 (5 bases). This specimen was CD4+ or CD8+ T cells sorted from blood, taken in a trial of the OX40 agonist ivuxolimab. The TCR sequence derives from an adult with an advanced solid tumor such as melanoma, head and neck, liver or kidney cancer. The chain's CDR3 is CASTVRTLAPEQFF. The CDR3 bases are TGTGCCAGCACTGTAAGGACCCTAGCCCCTGAGCAGTTCTTC.